This is a list of T cell receptor beta chains from one sample in a study of blood T cells in healthy people across ages. TCRdb re-derived calls from the 5' RACE reads in MiXCR, one entry per CDR3 protein. Of approximately 2,000,000 distinct CDR3 sequences in the sample, about two fifths are singletons; the top ten hold roughly 23%. The sequencing sample was made of blood. The receptors were gathered from a human donor in good health. The CDR3 runs from the conserved cysteine through the conserved F or W. Each record gives: V gene, D gene, J gene, clone size, CDR3 length, CDR3 protein, CDR3 DNA. The D gene is left open where the match is weak. Clone size, where shown, is once, few, many, or a class for clones that have expanded.

TRBV6-6	-	TRBJ2-6	-	13	CASRWPGANVLTF	TGTGCCAGCAGGTGGCCAGGGGCCAACGTCCTGACTTTC
TRBV18	-	TRBJ2-3	few	16	CASSPTRQTSTDTQYF	TGTGCCAGCTCACCGACTCGACAGACTAGCACAGATACGCAGTATTTT
TRBV7-9	-	TRBJ2-1	-	13	CASSLDIVDEQFF	TGTGCCAGCAGCTTAGATATCGTGGATGAGCAGTTCTTC
TRBV20-1	-	TRBJ2-7	few	13	CSALLGASYEQYF	TGCAGTGCTTTACTGGGGGCCTCCTACGAGCAGTACTTC
TRBV6-1	TRBD1	TRBJ2-2	-	14	CASSEGTGAGELFF	TGTGCCAGCAGTGAAGGGACAGGGGCCGGGGAGCTGTTTTTT
TRBV4-1	-	TRBJ1-1	-	13	CASSLGRGAEAFF	TGCGCCAGCAGCCTAGGGAGGGGGGCTGAAGCTTTCTTT
TRBV15	TRBD1	TRBJ1-1	once	13	CATSRDRTGRAFF	TGTGCCACCAGCAGAGATCGGACAGGGCGAGCTTTCTTT
TRBV5-6	TRBD2	TRBJ2-1	-	14	CASSLGLAAVEQFF	TGTGCCAGCAGCCTAGGACTAGCGGCGGTAGAGCAGTTCTTC
TRBV7-8	-	TRBJ2-7	-	15	CASSPGRTNRYEQYF	TGTGCCAGCAGCCCGGGAAGGACAAACCGCTACGAGCAGTACTTC
TRBV7-2	-	TRBJ2-3	-	13	CASSPGVLRTQYF	TGTGCCAGCAGCCCCGGGGTGCTCAGGACGCAGTATTTT
TRBV7-9	-	TRBJ1-2	-	15	CASSRGGHYGYGYTF	TGTGCCAGCAGCCGTGGGGGACACTATGGCTATGGCTACACCTTC
TRBV6-4	-	TRBJ2-1	few	14	CASSDSPGPHEQFF	TGTGCCAGCAGTGACTCACCTGGGCCCCATGAGCAGTTCTTC
TRBV20-1	-	TRBJ2-7	few	12	CSAPDRTYEQYF	TGCAGTGCTCCCGACAGAACCTACGAGCAGTACTTC
TRBV9	-	TRBJ1-5	-	15	CASSRGLGGNQPQHF	TGTGCCAGCAGCAGGGGATTGGGGGGAAATCAGCCCCAGCATTTT
TRBV7-9	-	TRBJ1-1	-	18	CASSPWFVGAGMNTEAFF	TGTGCCAGCAGCCCCTGGTTTGTCGGGGCAGGGATGAACACTGAAGCTTTCTTT
TRBV6-2/TRBV6-3	TRBD1	TRBJ2-7	-	14	CASSYTRQGDEQYF	TGTGCCAGCAGTTACACAAGACAGGGCGACGAGCAGTACTTC
TRBV7-2	-	TRBJ2-3	-	17	CASSLKTSAGPTDTQYF	TGTGCCAGCAGCTTAAAGACTTCGGCGGGTCCCACAGATACGCAGTATTTT
TRBV5-6	TRBD1	TRBJ2-5	many	16	CASSLLGQGIVETQYF	TGTGCCAGCAGCTTGCTCGGACAGGGGATTGTGGAGACCCAGTACTTC
TRBV12-3/TRBV12-4	-	TRBJ2-3	-	13	CASSTGRTDTQYF	TGTGCCAGCAGCACTGGGAGGACAGATACGCAGTATTTT
TRBV7-3	-	TRBJ1-1	few	13	CASSPQAGTEAFF	TGTGCCAGCAGCCCACAGGCCGGCACTGAAGCTTTCTTT
TRBV6-2/TRBV6-3	TRBD1	TRBJ2-7	-	14	CASRSYGQGYEQYF	TGTGCCAGCAGATCCTATGGACAGGGCTACGAGCAGTACTTC
TRBV28	-	TRBJ1-5	-	12	CASSPTFRPQHF	TGTGCCAGCAGTCCAACTTTTCGGCCCCAGCATTTT
TRBV12-3/TRBV12-4	-	TRBJ2-7	-	14	CASSPTGRIYEQYF	TGTGCCAGCAGTCCCACGGGACGGATCTACGAGCAGTACTTC
TRBV5-6	-	TRBJ2-3	few	12	CASSWSGDTQYF	TGTGCCAGCAGCTGGTCGGGAGATACGCAGTATTTT
TRBV7-9	-	TRBJ2-1	-	16	CASSLGGIRPDNEQFF	TGTGCCAGCAGCTTAGGGGGTATTAGGCCAGACAATGAGCAGTTCTTC
TRBV5-1	TRBD1	TRBJ2-1	-	14	CASSRGQVNNEQFF	TGCGCCAGCAGCAGGGGACAGGTTAACAATGAGCAGTTCTTC
TRBV25-1	-	TRBJ1-2	-	18	CASSEWDLEGVANYGYTF	TGTGCCAGCAGTGAATGGGATTTGGAAGGGGTAGCTAACTATGGCTACACCTTC
TRBV7-9	-	TRBJ2-3	few	17	CASTPKGGGRGTDTQYF	TGTGCCAGCACCCCAAAGGGGGGGGGCCGAGGCACAGATACGCAGTATTTT
TRBV12-3/TRBV12-4	-	TRBJ2-5	few	17	CASSLARGLAAEETQYF	TGTGCCAGCAGTTTAGCGCGGGGGCTAGCGGCTGAAGAGACCCAGTACTTC
TRBV6-6	-	TRBJ1-4	-	14	CASQRGGINEKLFF	TGTGCCTCACAAAGGGGAGGGATTAATGAAAAACTGTTTTTT
TRBV4-1	-	TRBJ1-2	few	15	CASSPTRTFNYGYTF	TGCGCCAGCAGCCCCACCAGGACATTCAACTATGGCTACACCTTC
TRBV20-1	TRBD1	TRBJ2-7	-	14	CSATRGQGTGEQYF	TGCAGTGCTACGAGGGGACAGGGGACTGGCGAGCAGTACTTC
TRBV19	TRBD1	TRBJ1-6	-	17	CATGTGGDYSYNSPLHF	TGTGCCACCGGGACAGGGGGTGACTACTCCTATAATTCACCCCTCCACTTT
TRBV27	TRBD2	TRBJ2-1	-	14	CASSYRDYNNEQFF	TGTGCCAGCAGCTACCGGGACTATAACAATGAGCAGTTCTTC
TRBV12-3/TRBV12-4	-	TRBJ1-2	many	11	CASSYGSGYTF	TGTGCCAGCAGCTACGGAAGTGGCTACACCTTC
TRBV6-1	-	TRBJ2-7	-	14	CASSEADGSYEQYF	TGTGCCAGCAGTGAAGCTGACGGCTCCTACGAGCAGTACTTC
TRBV7-9	TRBD1	TRBJ1-2	-	15	CASSFGTGFNYGYTF	TGTGCCAGCAGCTTCGGGACAGGGTTCAACTATGGCTACACCTTC
TRBV16	-	TRBJ1-2	few	14	CASTLDPWGYGYTF	TGTGCCAGCACCCTAGACCCGTGGGGCTATGGCTACACCTTC
TRBV7-9	-	TRBJ1-2	-	14	CASSPTAILYGYTF	TGTGCCAGCAGCCCGACAGCGATCCTCTATGGCTACACCTTC
TRBV7-2	-	TRBJ2-4	few	13	CASSLAEGTEPYF	TGTGCCAGCAGCTTAGCGGAAGGCACAGAACCGTACTTC
TRBV6-5	TRBD1	TRBJ2-4	few	15	CASRPGTVVKNIQYF	TGTGCCAGCAGACCTGGGACAGTCGTCAAAAACATTCAGTACTTC
TRBV7-6	-	TRBJ2-1	once	13	CASSINTNNEQFF	TGTGCCAGCAGCATAAACACAAACAATGAGCAGTTCTTC
TRBV5-1	-	TRBJ2-1	few	14	CASSLWGVPNEQFF	TGCGCCAGCAGCCTGTGGGGGGTACCCAATGAGCAGTTCTTC
TRBV20-1	TRBD2	TRBJ2-7	few	16	CSARDSRVAGTYEQYF	TGCAGTGCTAGAGATAGTCGAGTAGCGGGAACCTACGAGCAGTACTTC
TRBV11-3	TRBD1	TRBJ2-1	-	15	CASSLRGRSNNEQFF	TGTGCCAGCAGCTTGAGGGGGCGGTCCAACAATGAGCAGTTCTTC
TRBV9	-	TRBJ1-1	many	13	CASSEGPNTEAFF	TGTGCCAGCAGCGAGGGCCCGAACACTGAAGCTTTCTTT
TRBV2	-	TRBJ1-2	few	14	CAVAGEETDYGYTF	TGTGCCGTGGCCGGGGAGGAGACAGACTATGGCTACACCTTC
TRBV7-8	TRBD1	TRBJ2-5	few	15	CASRPPGTGALVQYF	TGTGCCAGCAGACCCCCCGGGACAGGGGCCCTCGTGCAGTACTTC
TRBV7-3	TRBD1	TRBJ1-2	few	15	CASSKGQGAPNGYTF	TGTGCCAGCAGCAAGGGACAGGGGGCTCCTAATGGCTACACCTTC
TRBV20-1	-	TRBJ2-4	-	14	CSARVPGQGNIQYF	TGCAGTGCTAGAGTTCCTGGCCAGGGGAACATTCAGTACTTC
TRBV6-5	TRBD1	TRBJ1-5	-	15	CASRRTGQSNQPQHF	TGTGCCAGCAGACGGACGGGACAGAGCAATCAGCCCCAGCATTTT
TRBV2	TRBD1	TRBJ1-1	few	14	CASSVRQGHTEAFF	TGTGCCAGCAGTGTGAGACAGGGTCACACTGAAGCTTTCTTT
TRBV4-1	-	TRBJ1-4	-	18	CASSQEWQDIATNKKLFF	TGCGCCAGCAGCCAAGAATGGCAGGACATTGCAACTAATAAAAAACTGTTTTTT
TRBV20-1	TRBD1	TRBJ2-3	-	18	CSARTGMGPGAIPDTQYF	TGCAGTGCGAGGACAGGGATGGGTCCCGGAGCTATCCCAGATACGCAGTATTTT
TRBV7-6	TRBD2	TRBJ2-7	-	17	CAGSLGPGLAGSYEQYF	TGTGCCGGCAGCTTGGGCCCGGGACTAGCGGGGAGCTACGAGCAGTACTTC
TRBV4-3	TRBD1	TRBJ1-2	-	16	CASSRAIQGANYGYTF	TGCGCCAGCAGCCGGGCCATACAGGGGGCTAACTATGGCTACACCTTC
TRBV7-2	TRBD2	TRBJ2-4	-	17	CASSLIAGPYAKNIQYF	TGTGCCAGCAGCTTAATAGCGGGCCCTTACGCCAAAAACATTCAGTACTTC
TRBV7-9	-	TRBJ2-4	-	12	CASSFAPSGVYF	TGTGCCAGCAGCTTTGCACCCTCGGGGGTGTACTTC
TRBV7-2	-	TRBJ2-4	many	15	CASSIQALAKNIQYF	TGTGCCAGCAGCATACAGGCTCTAGCCAAAAACATTCAGTACTTC